What follows is one T cell receptor beta chain and its context. Its target is unknown. The sample originates from a study of cytotoxic CD8 clonotypes in ibrutinib-treated CLL. Study context: Patient counts were around 12 relapsed/refractory, under 16 treatment-naive and some 17 IGHV unmutated. Findings of the study overall: A difference in sampling times existed between sustained-remission and progressing patients. Rare overall, public clonotypes shrank or held steady under therapy.

Between the trimmed V and J ends, which lost 6 bases and 6 bases, there was a span of 11 bases. This CDR3 comprises 13 residues. Looked up from germline, CDR1 is SGHNT and CDR2 is YENEEA. Data came from immunoSEQ multiplex PCR; TCRdb stores just in-frame clones and leaves some out. The table lists fewer than 300,000 clones, 76% of them singletons. The clonotype originates from a human donor with chronic lymphocytic leukemia. The chain couples TRBV11-3 to TRBJ2-2; no definite D call. The sequences come from PBMCs, collected at disease progression, from a patient treated with ibrutinib. The CDR3 is CASSPTWAGELFF. In DNA form, the CDR3 reads TGTGCCAGCAGTCCGACCTGGGCCGGGGAGCTGTTTTTT. Drawing the rest from reference TRBV11-3 and TRBJ2-2, the complete variable domain is EAGVVQSPRYKIIEKKQPVAFWCNPISGHNTLYWYLQNLGQGPELLIRYENEEAVDDSQLPKDRFSAERLKGVDSTLKIQPAELGDSAVYLCASSPTWAGELFFGEGSRLTVL.